The rows below give T cell receptor beta chains drawn from one sample of a study of blood T cell repertoires in COVID-19. Assay used: immunoSEQ multiplex PCR; TCRdb lists only in-frame clones, some missing. The table lists hundreds of thousands of clones, 70% to 90% of them singletons. The sample consisted of PBMCs or T cells enriched from blood (not recorded which). Receptors were obtained from a man aged 25 to 40 with acute COVID-19. The CDR3 runs from the conserved cysteine through the conserved F or W. Fields, in order: clone size, V gene, D gene, J gene, CDR3 protein, CDR3 DNA. D genes are given only for firm matches. Rows give clone size only sometimes, using once, few, many, or a class for an expanded clone.

>-|TRBV9|TRBD1|TRBJ1-2
CASSGQGIYGYTF
TGTGCCAGCAGCGGACAGGGAATCTATGGCTACACCTTC
>-|TRBV30|-|TRBJ1-2
CAWRTLKPGSYRRLYGYTF
TGTGCCTGGAGGACCCTTAAACCGGGCTCCTACAGGCGCCTCTATGGCTACACCTTC
>-|TRBV6-4|TRBD1|TRBJ2-2
CASSPGQGTGELFF
TGTGCCAGCAGTCCGGGACAGGGAACCGGGGAGCTGTTTTTT
>once|TRBV6-5|-|TRBJ1-1
CASSYADSNTEAFF
TGTGCCAGCAGTTACGCAGACAGTAACACTGAAGCTTTCTTT
>-|TRBV4-2|TRBD2|TRBJ2-5
CASSQEWGTSGGNQETQYF
TGTGCCAGCAGCCAAGAATGGGGGACTAGCGGGGGGAACCAAGAGACCCAGTACTTC
>few|TRBV3-1/TRBV3-2|-|TRBJ2-5
CASGQDQETQYF
TGTGCCAGCGGGCAGGACCAAGAGACCCAGTACTTC
>-|TRBV10-3|-|TRBJ1-1
CAIMGANTEAFF
TGTGCCATCATGGGGGCTAACACTGAAGCTTTCTTT
>-|TRBV18|-|TRBJ2-5
CASSPPGQETQYF
TGTGCCAGCTCACCTCCGGGCCAAGAGACCCAGTACTTC
>-|TRBV2|TRBD2|TRBJ2-5
CASSEYRGGGAVTQYF
TGTGCCAGCAGTGAATATCGGGGCGGGGGGGCCGTGACCCAGTACTTC
>-|TRBV1|-|TRBJ1-2
CTSSPEQGPSYGYTF
TGCACCAGCAGCCCAGAACAGGGCCCTAGTTATGGCTACACCTTC
>once|TRBV9|TRBD2|TRBJ2-1
CASSVGLADEQFF
TGTGCCAGCAGCGTAGGACTAGCTGATGAGCAGTTCTTC
>few|TRBV2|-|TRBJ1-1
CATTRPGWNTEAFF
TGTGCCACCACTCGGCCGGGATGGAACACTGAAGCTTTCTTT
>few|TRBV3-1/TRBV3-2|TRBD2|TRBJ2-7
CASSRREGSYEQYF
TGTGCCAGCAGCCGACGGGAGGGGTCGTACGAGCAGTACTTC
>-|TRBV19|-|TRBJ2-1
CASSGRIPPNEQFF
TGTGCCAGTAGTGGGAGGATCCCCCCCAATGAGCAGTTCTTC